The 27 T cell receptor beta chains listed next were all sequenced from one sample in a study of cytomegalovirus exposure and HLA in healthy donors. The PCR had 60 Vbeta and 13 Jbeta primers. TCRdb's copy holds only in-frame clones and misses some; the assay was immunoSEQ multiplex PCR. This sample has about 64,000 clones, with roughly 80% found just once. The specimen was PBMCs. These receptors came from a male donor in good health and CMV-seropositive.

This clone counts as medium-sized. The chain carries TRBV4-1 and TRBJ2-1, with a possible D match to TRBD2 (7 bases). The ends were cut back, 3 bases at V and 1 base at J, with 13 bases in the middle. Germline assignment: CDR1 MGHRA and CDR2 YSYEKL. This CDR3 contains 16 residues. The CDR3 protein is CASSQEGGVSYNEQFF. As DNA, the CDR3 is TGCGCCAGCAGCCAGGAGGGGGGGGTATCCTACAATGAGCAGTTCTTC.

This clone was counted between two and nine times. This chain uses TRBV2 with TRBJ1-1, with TRBD1 as a possible D gene (5 bases). CDR3 length: 18 amino acids. Per the germline V gene, CDR1 is SNHLY and CDR2 is FYNNEI. The V end lost 5 bases, the J end lost 5 bases, and 27 bases lay between the germline ends. The CDR3 loop reads CASSLKPGRGVGPTEAFF. In DNA, the CDR3 is TGTGCCAGCAGTCTAAAACCGGGACGGGGGGTGGGACCTACTGAAGCTTTCTTT.

The chain has TRBV19 and TRBJ2-5, with 8 bases identical to TRBD1. The CDR3 extends over 15 amino acids. In germline, CDR1 is LNHDA, CDR2 SQIVND (reference sequence). V trimming: 1 base; J trimming: 2 bases; junction bases outside the gene matches: 3. The CDR3 coding sequence is TGTGCCAGTAGTATAGGTAGGACAGGGCAAGAGACCCAGTACTTC. Its protein is CASSIGRTGQETQYF. Variable domain in full (rest from reference TRBV19 and TRBJ2-5): DGGITQSPKYLFRKEGQNVTLSCEQNLNHDAMYWYRQDPGQGLRLIYYSQIVNDFQKGDIAEGYSVSREKKESFPLTVTSAQKNPTAFYLCASSIGRTGQETQYFGPGTRLLVL.

This rearrangement joins TRBV7-2 to TRBJ2-2; tentative D call: TRBD2 (5 bases). Germline CDR1 reads SGHTA; CDR2 reads FQGNSA. Deletions cut 1 base from V and 1 base from J, with 7 bases between. The CDR3 is made up of 15 amino acids. The CDR3 region has the DNA TGTGCCAGCAGCTTAGACGCGGGGAACACCGGGGAGCTGTTTTTT. This translates into CASSLDAGNTGELFF.

The chain recombines TRBV4-3 with TRBJ2-3; D may be TRBD1 (6 bases). Trimming removed 4 bases at V and 1 base at J, with 9 bases between. The CDR3 extends over 14 amino acids. Germline-derived CDR1 and CDR2 are LGHNA and YSLEER. CDR3 in amino acids: CASSRGGGTDTQYF. DNA of the CDR3: TGCGCCAGCAGCCGAGGGGGTGGCACAGATACGCAGTATTTT.

The gene calls are TRBV30 and TRBJ2-3, with D perhaps TRBD2 (5 bases). Germline V gene data show CDR1 as GTSNPN and CDR2 as SVGIG (reference sequence). Trimming pared 5 bases from V and 1 base from J, leaving 7 bases between. This CDR3 has 12 amino acids. CDR3: CAWARGTDTQYF. The CDR3 DNA reads as TGTGCCTGGGCGCGGGGCACAGATACGCAGTATTTT.

The chain has TRBV7-8 and TRBJ1-5; weak D call: TRBD1 (6 bases). Germline lookup yields CDR1 SGHVS and CDR2 FQNEAQ. CDR3 length: 13 residues. V was clipped by 6 bases and J by 7 bases, with 13 bases between them. CDR3 amino acids: CASSSDRNQPQHF. CDR3 bases: TGTGCCAGCAGTTCGGACAGAAACCAGCCCCAGCATTTT.

This clone came up a few times. The CDR3 DNA reads as TGCGCCAGCAGCCAAGATAGCGTGGGGGGGCTAGCCAAAAACATTCAGTACTTC. This translates into CASSQDSVGGLAKNIQYF. This chain connects TRBV4-3 to TRBJ2-4, with a weak D call TRBD2 (7 bases). The V and J ends lost 0 bases and 0 bases respectively, with 15 bases between them. This CDR3 has 18 residues. Germline CDR1 reads LGHNA; CDR2 reads YSLEER.

The gene calls are TRBV30 and TRBJ2-5; TRBD1 agrees at 9 bases. The J call could be wrong; TRBJ2-7 is a better fit for the DNA end. Germline-derived CDR1 and CDR2 are GTSNPN and SVGIG (reference sequence). CDR3 length: 13 amino acids. DNA for the CDR3: TGTGCCTGGAGTGCGGGACAGGGCTACGAGCAGTACTTC. Residues: CAWSAGQGYEQYF.

The J gene is TRBJ1-5, the V gene TRBV2, with 10 bases lining up with TRBD1. The CDR3 loop spans 15 amino acids. CDR1 and CDR2 (germline): SNHLY, FYNNEI. Trimming cost V 6 bases and J 1 base; bases outside gene matches: 3. The CDR3 coding sequence is TGTGCCAGCAGGGAGGGACAGGGGAGCAATCAGCCCCAGCATTTT. It codes for CASREGQGSNQPQHF.

This chain links TRBV6-4 with TRBJ1-2, with D perhaps TRBD1 (5 bases). The CDR3 is 13 residues long. Germline V gene lookup returns CDR1 MRHNA and CDR2 SNTAGT. With 5 bases removed from V and 2 bases from J, the gap between germline ends came to 9 bases. The CDR3 DNA reads as TGTGCCAGCAGTCCCGACAGAAACTATGGCTACACCTTC. Its protein product is CASSPDRNYGYTF.

The sample holds a few counts of this clone. J is TRBJ1-1 and V is TRBV30; TRBD1 aligns across 8 bases. V lost 4 bases and J lost 4; bases outside the gene matches: 8. Germline CDR1 GTSNPN, CDR2 SVGIG (reference sequence). This CDR3 is built from 14 residues. CDR3 loop: CAWKRTGRSTEAFF. The CDR3 DNA reads TGTGCCTGGAAGAGGACAGGGCGGTCCACTGAAGCTTTCTTT.

This chain connects TRBV19 to TRBJ1-1; TRBD1 matches 9 bases. Germline CDR1 reads LNHDA; CDR2 reads SQIVND (reference sequence). The CDR3 extends over 15 amino acids. V lost 4 bases and J lost 1; bases outside the gene matches: 4. The CDR3 DNA sequence: TGTGCCAGTAGTAAGGGACAGGGAAGGAACACTGAAGCTTTCTTT. It codes for CASSKGQGRNTEAFF.

The chain employs TRBV29-1 and TRBJ1-1; the match to TRBD1 covers 7 bases. Looked up from germline, CDR1 is SQVTM and CDR2 is ANQGSEA. The CDR3 is 11 amino acids. The junction had 4 bases not matched to a gene; V was cut back by 6 bases and J by 6 bases. DNA for the CDR3: TGCAGCGTAGGGGGCTACTCTGAAGCTTTCTTT. It is translated as CSVGGYSEAFF.

The CDR3 here is CASSPGGAKNIQYF. CDR3 nucleotides: TGCGCCAGCAGCCCGGGGGGAGCCAAAAACATTCAGTACTTC. V gene TRBV5-1 combines with J gene TRBJ2-4; 7 bases are shared with TRBD2. Germline assignment: CDR1 SGHRS and CDR2 YFSETQ. The CDR3 covers 14 residues. V dropped 4 bases and J dropped 0; count of bases not matched to a gene: 1.

The CDR3 sequence is CASSSTGTPTYEQYF. The CDR3 DNA follows: TGTGCCAGCAGCTCGACCGGGACACCAACCTACGAGCAGTACTTC. This rearrangement joins TRBV7-9 to TRBJ2-7, with D perhaps matching TRBD1 (6 bases). The CDR3 covers 15 residues. V was shortened by 4 bases and J by 2 bases, with 15 bases between the two germline ends. CDR1 is SEHNR and CDR2 is FQNEAQ in the germline V gene (reference sequence).

This chain joins TRBV5-1 and TRBJ1-6; 7 positions match TRBD1. The CDR3 covers 16 residues. Germline V gives CDR1 SGHRS, CDR2 YFSETQ. The ends lost 3 bases at V and 7 bases at J; junction bases unmatched: 10. CDR3 in amino acids: CASSSQPGQENSPLHF. CDR3 nucleotides: TGCGCCAGCAGCTCGCAGCCCGGACAGGAGAATTCACCCCTCCACTTT.

The chain links TRBV23-1 to TRBJ1-5, with D possibly matching TRBD1 (6 bases). TRBV23-1 is sorted into the ORF group, with uncertain function. V was shortened by 0 bases and J by 4 bases, with 16 bases between the two germline ends. This CDR3 has 17 residues. The CDR3 nucleotides are TGCGCCAGCAGTCAATCCCATCGGAGGCAGGGGAATCAGCCCCAGCATTTT. This translates into CASSQSHRRQGNQPQHF.

The chain employs TRBV5-5 and TRBJ2-1, with 8 nucleotides matching TRBD2. The length of the CDR3 is 16 residues. Germline values: CDR1 SGHKS, CDR2 YYEKEE (reference sequence). V was pared by 4 bases and J by 6 bases, with 12 bases of the junction left unmatched. The CDR3 region has the DNA TGTGCCAGCAGCGGGGAAAGGGCGGGGGGCATCAATGAGCAGTTCTTC. Translation: CASSGERAGGINEQFF. Looking up the rest from reference TRBV5-5 and TRBJ2-1 gives the full variable domain: DAGVTQSPTHLIKTRGQQVTLRCSPISGHKSVSWYQQVLGQGPQFIFQYYEKEERGRGNFPDRFSARQFPNYSSELNVNALLLGDSALYLCASSGERAGGINEQFFGPGTRLTVL.

This chain connects TRBV11-2 to TRBJ2-7; 7 bases fit TRBD2. V gave up 3 bases and J gave up 3 bases; unmatched junction bases: 5. CDR1 is SGHAT, CDR2 FQNNGV, per germline. The CDR3 is 14 residues long. DNA for the CDR3: TGTGCCAGCAGCTTGGGGACGGGGGGCTACGAGCAGTACTTC. Protein: CASSLGTGGYEQYF. The complete variable domain, with remaining parts taken from reference TRBV11-2 and TRBJ2-7, reads EAGVAQSPRYKIIEKRQSVAFWCNPISGHATLYWYQQILGQGPKLLIQFQNNGVVDDSQLPKDRFSAERLKGVDSTLKIQPAKLEDSAVYLCASSLGTGGYEQYFGPGTRLTVT.

V gene TRBV11-2 combines with J gene TRBJ2-1; TRBD2 agrees at 9 bases. V dropped 1 base and J dropped 9; count of bases not matched to a gene: 7. Germline assignment: CDR1 SGHAT and CDR2 FQNNGV. The CDR3 has 15 residues. Here the CDR3 DNA reads TGTGCCAGCAGCTTAGGGCGGGGGGGCTCTGGTGAGCAGTTCTTC. It encodes CASSLGRGGSGEQFF.

This clone was found a few times. The chain recombines TRBV6-1 with TRBJ2-3; a weak D match, TRBD2 (6 bases). V dropped 5 bases and J dropped 6 bases, with 18 bases sitting between them. Germline CDR1 is MNHNS and CDR2 is SASEGT. This CDR3 is 15 amino acids long. The CDR3 DNA follows: TGTGCCAGCAGTCCTCGGACTACCGCAGGGGATACGCAGTATTTT. This gives the protein CASSPRTTAGDTQYF.

The V gene is TRBV4-2, the J gene TRBJ2-1, with 7 bases identical to TRBD2. J lost 15 bases, V lost 0 bases, and 11 bases had no gene match. The CDR3 sequence is 14 residues long. Germline V CDR1 and CDR2: LGHNA, YNFKEQ. CDR3 coding DNA: TGTGCCAGCAGCCAAGATGGGGGAAAACTAGCGAGGTTCTTC. It yields the protein CASSQDGGKLARFF.

The chain is built from TRBV29-1 and TRBJ2-3, with TRBD1 matching 7 bases. V dropped 6 bases and J dropped 2; count of bases not matched to a gene: 5. CDR3 length: 13 residues. Per the germline V gene, CDR1 is SQVTM and CDR2 is ANQGSEA. This chain's CDR3 is CSVTGAATDTQYF. The CDR3 coding sequence is TGCAGCGTAACAGGGGCGGCCACAGATACGCAGTATTTT.

This sequence joins TRBV5-1 and TRBJ2-2; TRBD2 matches 13 bases. With V trimmed by 0 bases and J by 4 bases, 3 bases remained unmatched. The CDR3 sequence is 17 residues long. Germline V lookup: CDR1 SGHRS, CDR2 YFSETQ. Here the CDR3 DNA reads TGCGCCAGCAGCTTGGGACTAGCGGGGGGAGGCACCGGGGAGCTGTTTTTT. Encoded protein: CASSLGLAGGGTGELFF.

The rearrangement uses TRBV19 and TRBJ2-4; TRBD1 matches 9 bases. The CDR3 has 16 amino acids. The V gene end was trimmed by 3 bases and the J gene end by 0 bases; junction bases not matched to a gene: 3. Germline loops: CDR1 LNHDA, CDR2 SQIVND (reference sequence). CDR3 in amino acids: CASSIDRGGAKNIQYF. The CDR3, as DNA: TGTGCCAGTAGTATCGACAGGGGGGGAGCCAAAAACATTCAGTACTTC.

The V and J genes are TRBV6-9 and TRBJ1-2; 7 bases are a match to TRBD1. This CDR3 is built from 14 residues. J gave up 2 bases and V 6 bases, and 6 bases lay outside the gene matches. The germline V gene has CDR1 MNHGY and CDR2 SVAAGI. DNA of the CDR3: TGTGCCAGCAGACGACAGGGAGAGAACTATGGCTACACCTTC. The encoded protein is CASRRQGENYGYTF.